The clone carrying this T cell receptor beta chain was seen once. Antigen: not known. The data originate from a study of liver allograft versus peripheral blood T cells. In the study overall: Transplanted livers held T cell receptor repertoires, and these were compared with repertoires in recipients' peripheral blood.

A single record per CDR3 protein comes from TCRdb applying MiXCR to the reads. The table has fewer than 2,000 distinct CDR3 sequences, 15% seen once; the top ten hold 6.6%. Trimming cost V 0 bases and J 2 bases, with 8 bases left between them. The germline gives CDR1 DFQATT, CDR2 SNEGSKA (reference sequence). CDR3 length: 13 residues. General study findings and limits: Repertoires found inside liver allografts reportedly differed from T cell receptor repertoires in peripheral blood.

The chain combines TRBV20-1 with TRBJ2-7; tentative D call: TRBD2 (6 bases). The clonotype comes from a human patient who had a liver transplant. Some T cells may be the graft donor's. Here the CDR3 reads CSAREGGPYEQYF. CDR3 DNA: TGCAGTGCTAGAGAGGGAGGCCCCTACGAGCAGTACTTC.